This entry describes one T cell receptor beta chain. As yet, its antigen is unknown. The data belong to a study of T cells in localized non-small cell lung cancer. Assay: immunoSEQ multiplex PCR; the TCRdb copy retains only in-frame clones and omits some. The sample comprises roughly 40,000 clones, more than 75% of which are singletons, and around 3.8% rests with the top ten. The ends lost 7 bases at V and 1 base at J; junction bases unmatched: 2. This CDR3 spans 13 amino acids. Germline CDR1 reads LNHDA; CDR2 reads SQIVND (reference sequence). Study-level results: Only one tumor region went through sequencing, so heterogeneity may still be there. Uninvolved adjacent lung showed peak T cell clonality, exceeding tumor. Density of T cells in blood, when higher, went with longer overall survival.

The sample was peripheral blood, taken before any cancer treatment. The TCR sequence derives from a man aged 18 to 49 with stage I lung adenocarcinoma. This chain links TRBV19 with TRBJ1-1; TRBD1 matches at 8 bases. CDR3 amino acids: CASKGQENTEAFF. Here the CDR3 DNA reads TGTGCCAGTAAGGGACAGGAGAACACTGAAGCTTTCTTT.